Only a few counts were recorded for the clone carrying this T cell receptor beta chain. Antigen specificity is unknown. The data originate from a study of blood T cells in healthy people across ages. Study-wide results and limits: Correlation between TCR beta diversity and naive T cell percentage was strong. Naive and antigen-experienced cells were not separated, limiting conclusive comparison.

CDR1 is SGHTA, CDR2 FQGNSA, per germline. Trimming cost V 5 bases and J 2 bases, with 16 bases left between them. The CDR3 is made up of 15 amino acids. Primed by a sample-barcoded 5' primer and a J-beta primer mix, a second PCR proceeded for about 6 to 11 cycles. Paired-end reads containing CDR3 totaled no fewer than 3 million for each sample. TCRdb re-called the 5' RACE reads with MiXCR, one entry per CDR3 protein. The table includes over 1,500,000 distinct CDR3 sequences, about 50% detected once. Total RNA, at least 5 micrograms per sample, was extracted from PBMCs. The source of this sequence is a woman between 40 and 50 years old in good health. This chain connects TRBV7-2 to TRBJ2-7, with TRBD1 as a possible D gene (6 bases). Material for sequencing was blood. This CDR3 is CASSPLGTLTYEQYF. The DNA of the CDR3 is TGTGCCAGCAGCCCTCTAGGGACACTCACCTACGAGCAGTACTTC.